The clone carrying this TCR beta chain was found a few times. The CDR3 runs to 14 residues. V gave up 3 bases and J gave up 7 bases; unmatched junction bases: 12. CDR1 GTSNPN and CDR2 SVGIG come from the germline V gene (reference sequence). Measured with immunoSEQ multiplex PCR; TCRdb has only the in-frame clones, and not every one. The sample has about 190,000 clones, approximately 91% seen once. The data were taken from a study of control samples from healthy donors and cancer patients. Sequenced sample: blood. The V call is TRBV30, the J call TRBJ2-7, with TRBD1 matching 7 bases. This TCR derives from a man aged 30-40 years in good health. The CDR3 region has the DNA TGTGCCTGGAGGAAAGGGGACAGCAGTCGGGAGCAGTACTTC. This codes for CAWRKGDSSREQYF.